This record looks at one T cell receptor (beta chain) sequence and its context. The V and J ends lost 3 bases and 3 bases, in that order; junction bases with no gene match: 10. This CDR3 comprises 16 residues. Germline CDR1 is KGHSH and CDR2 is LQKENI. Profiling relied on immunoSEQ multiplex PCR, and the TCRdb table lists in-frame clones only, not all of them. The table lists fewer than 300,000 clones, about 90% of them singletons. These data are taken from a study of blood T cell repertoires in COVID-19. The receptor comes from a person aged 18-30 years with COVID-19, enrolled during active disease. The chain couples TRBV18 to TRBJ2-7; 8 bases align to TRBD1. The specimen sequenced was peripheral blood. In DNA form, the CDR3 reads TGTGCCAGCTCACCTGGACGACAGGGGCAAAACTACGAGCAGTACTTC. It is translated as CASSPGRQGQNYEQYF.